This paragraph covers one T cell receptor (beta chain) sequence. Its antigen is not known. From germline, CDR1 is LGHDT and CDR2 YNNKEL (reference sequence). The V and J ends lost 3 bases and 6 bases, in that order; junction bases with no gene match: 1. The CDR3 has 14 amino acids. TCRdb reanalysed the 5' RACE reads using MiXCR and keeps one entry per CDR3 protein. The sample lists 350,000 or so distinct CDR3 sequences, around 10% seen once, with about a tenth in the top ten. The data were obtained in a study of CD8 T cells in ankylosing spondylitis. General study findings and limits: Certain motif variants had earlier been reported in reactive arthritis synovial fluid and blood. There was a TCR beta motif, made of several highly homologous variants, that appeared characteristic of ankylosing spondylitis blood.

The chain employs TRBV3-1 and TRBJ2-3, with 12 nucleotides matching TRBD2. The sequence came from a female donor with ankylosing spondylitis or in good health (not recorded which). Sequencing used blood, either unsorted or a sorted T cell fraction (not recorded which). CDR3 coding DNA: TGTGCCAGCAGCCAGACTAGCGGGAGTGATACGCAGTATTTT. It specifies CASSQTSGSDTQYF.